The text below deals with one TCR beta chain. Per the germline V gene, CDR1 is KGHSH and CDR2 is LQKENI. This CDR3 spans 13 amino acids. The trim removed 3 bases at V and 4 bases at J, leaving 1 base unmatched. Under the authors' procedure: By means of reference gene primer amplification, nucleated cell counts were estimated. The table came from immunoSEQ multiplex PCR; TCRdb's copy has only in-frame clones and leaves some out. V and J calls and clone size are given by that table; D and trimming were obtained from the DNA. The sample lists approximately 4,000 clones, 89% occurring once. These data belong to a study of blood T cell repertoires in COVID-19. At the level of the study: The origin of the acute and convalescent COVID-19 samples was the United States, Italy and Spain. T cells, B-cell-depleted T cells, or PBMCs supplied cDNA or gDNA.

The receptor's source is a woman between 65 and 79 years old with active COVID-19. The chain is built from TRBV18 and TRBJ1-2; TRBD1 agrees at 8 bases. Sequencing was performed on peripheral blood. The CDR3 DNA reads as TGTGCCAGCTCACCGGACAGGGTCTATGGCTACACCTTC. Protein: CASSPDRVYGYTF. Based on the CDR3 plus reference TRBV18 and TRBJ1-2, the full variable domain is NAGVMQNPRHLVRRRGQEARLRCSPMKGHSHVYWYRQLPEEGLKFMVYLQKENIIDESGMPKERFSAEFPKEGPSILRIQQVVRGDSAAYFCASSPDRVYGYTFGSGTRLTVV.